One and the same sample provided the 28 T cell receptor beta chains below, sequenced in a study of blood T cell repertoires in COVID-19. Sequenced by immunoSEQ multiplex PCR; TCRdb stores in-frame clones only, minus some. The data contain about 170,000 clones, around four fifths of them singletons. The sample comprised peripheral blood. The receptors here all came from a woman of 80 years or more with COVID-19, enrolled during active disease.

This clone has only a few counts. J is TRBJ1-2 and V is TRBV28, with D maybe TRBD1 (5 bases). V was cut by 7 bases and J by 3 bases, with 12 bases left in between. This CDR3 has 13 amino acids. The germline V gene encodes CDR1 MDHEN and CDR2 SYDVKM. The CDR3: CASIPTAHYGYTF. The CDR3 DNA reads as TGTGCCAGCATACCGACAGCTCACTATGGCTACACCTTC.

J is TRBJ1-2 and V is TRBV19; TRBD1 might be the D (5 bases). The CDR3 totals 14 residues. CDR1 and CDR2 (germline): LNHDA, SQIVND (reference sequence). Trimming cost V 3 bases and J 4 bases, with 12 bases left between them. The CDR3 loop reads CASSIQGMGYGYTF. Here the CDR3 DNA reads TGTGCCAGTAGTATCCAGGGAATGGGCTATGGCTACACCTTC.

V gene TRBV12-3 or TRBV12-4 combines with J gene TRBJ1-5; no firm D call. This CDR3 has 13 amino acids. Between the trimmed V and J ends, which lost 6 bases and 6 bases, there was a span of 12 bases. The CDR3 is CASRQQRGQPQHF. The CDR3 coding sequence is TGTGCCAGCAGACAACAAAGAGGTCAGCCCCAGCATTTT.

This clone was counted only a few times. The chain has TRBV28 and TRBJ1-5; a possible D gene is TRBD1 (5 bases). Germline CDR1 is MDHEN and CDR2 is SYDVKM. CDR3 length equals 13 residues. V dropped 10 bases and J dropped 5 bases, with 15 bases sitting between them. The chain's CDR3 is CAIDRDSYQPQHF. The CDR3 DNA follows: TGTGCCATTGACCGGGACTCCTATCAGCCCCAGCATTTT.

The chain uses TRBV3-1 (or the pseudogene TRBV3-2) and TRBJ1-6; 11 bases map to TRBD1. Germline V gene sequence: CDR1 LGHDT, CDR2 YNNKEL (reference sequence). The ends lost 7 bases at V and 10 bases at J; junction bases unmatched: 9. The CDR3 has 15 amino acids. CDR3 in amino acids: CASTYSGTGGSPLHF. The DNA of the CDR3 is TGTGCCAGCACGTATTCCGGGACAGGGGGGTCACCCCTCCACTTT.

This chain uses TRBV9 with TRBJ1-1, with TRBD1 as a possible D gene (6 bases). V dropped 4 bases and J dropped 11 bases, with 21 bases sitting between them. CDR1 and CDR2 from the germline V gene are SGDLS and YYNGEE. CDR3 length: 14 amino acids. In nucleotides, the CDR3 is TGTGCCAGCAGCCTACTCAACACAGGGATCAGTGCTTTCTTT. This encodes CASSLLNTGISAFF.

The chain has TRBV19 and TRBJ2-7, with TRBD1 identical over 10 bases. This CDR3 region has 15 residues. The junction had 8 bases not matched to a gene; V was cut back by 5 bases and J by 4 bases. The V gene's germline CDR1 is LNHDA and CDR2 SQIVND (reference sequence). CDR3 coding DNA: TGTGCCAGTAGTTCCCCGGGACAGGGGACTTACGAGCAGTACTTC. This encodes CASSSPGQGTYEQYF. Looking up the rest from reference TRBV19 and TRBJ2-7 gives the full variable domain: DGGITQSPKYLFRKEGQNVTLSCEQNLNHDAMYWYRQDPGQGLRLIYYSQIVNDFQKGDIAEGYSVSREKKESFPLTVTSAQKNPTAFYLCASSSPGQGTYEQYFGPGTRLTVT.

This clone showed up just once. The V and J genes are TRBV28 and TRBJ2-4; 7 nucleotides align to TRBD2. The germline V gene has CDR1 MDHEN and CDR2 SYDVKM. Germline trimming cut 4 bases from V and 9 bases from J; bases unmatched to any gene: 3. The CDR3 runs 12 residues. CDR3 in amino acids: CASSSGGFIQYF. In nucleotides, the CDR3 is TGTGCCAGCAGTTCCGGGGGGTTCATTCAGTACTTC.

The chain is built from TRBV4-1 and TRBJ2-7; 8 bases fit TRBD2. The CDR3 totals 15 residues. V shed 3 bases and J 2 bases; nucleotides not matched to a gene: 6. Germline CDR1 reads MGHRA; CDR2 reads YSYEKL. The chain's CDR3 is CASSQIGTRAYEQYF. In DNA form, the CDR3 reads TGCGCCAGCAGCCAGATCGGGACTAGAGCCTACGAGCAGTACTTC.

The chain couples TRBV5-1 to TRBJ2-3, with D tentatively TRBD1 (6 bases). The V end lost 0 bases, the J end lost 7 bases, and 9 bases lay between the germline ends. There are 13 residues in the CDR3. CDR1 and CDR2 (germline): SGHRS, YFSETQ. The CDR3 sequence: CASSLEGENTQYF. CDR3 nucleotides: TGCGCCAGCAGCTTGGAGGGGGAGAATACGCAGTATTTT. Full variable domain (rest looked up from reference TRBV5-1 and TRBJ2-3): KAGVTQTPRYLIKTRGQQVTLSCSPISGHRSVSWYQQTPGQGLQFLFEYFSETQRNKGNFPGRFSGRQFSNSRSEMNVSTLELGDSALYLCASSLEGENTQYFGPGTRLTVL.

By share, this clone ranks as medium-sized. The J gene is TRBJ1-3, the V gene TRBV21-1; the DNA was not compared with TRBD1, the D call given in the table. TRBV21-1 is a pseudogene. The CDR3 has 16 residues. CDR3 nucleotide sequence: TGTGCCAGCAGCAAACCCGACAGGCCCTCTGGAAACACCATATATTTT. It codes for CASSKPDRPSGNTIYF.

The chain uses TRBV19 and TRBJ2-2; TRBD1 might be the D (6 bases). The germline CDR1 and CDR2 sequences are LNHDA and SQIVND (reference sequence). The CDR3 length is 14 residues. Trimming removed 2 bases at V and 10 bases at J, with 14 bases between. CDR3 region: CASSIKLQGTELFF. The CDR3 nucleotides are TGTGCCAGTAGTATAAAATTGCAGGGGACGGAGCTGTTTTTT. The full variable domain, its missing parts supplied by reference TRBV19 and TRBJ2-2, is DGGITQSPKYLFRKEGQNVTLSCEQNLNHDAMYWYRQDPGQGLRLIYYSQIVNDFQKGDIAEGYSVSREKKESFPLTVTSAQKNPTAFYLCASSIKLQGTELFFGEGSRLTVL.

V usage is TRBV4-2 and J usage is TRBJ1-6; D remains ambiguous. From germline, CDR1 is LGHNA and CDR2 YNFKEQ. V was cut by 6 bases and J by 5 bases, with 11 bases left in between. There are 14 residues in the CDR3. DNA for the CDR3: TGTGCCAGCAGTGTCCGGGAGCATAATTCACCCCTCCACTTT. Amino acids: CASSVREHNSPLHF.

The chain recombines TRBV2 with TRBJ1-5; TRBD1 agrees at 7 bases. This CDR3 contains 14 residues. In germline, CDR1 is SNHLY, CDR2 FYNNEI. V was pared by 5 bases and J by 6 bases, with 7 bases of the junction left unmatched. CDR3 DNA sequence: TGTGCCAGCAGTTTTCAGGGGGAACTTCAGCCCCAGCATTTT. Translated, it gives CASSFQGELQPQHF.

The table lists this clone with a few counts. V usage is TRBV4-2 and J usage is TRBJ2-3; 10 bases are shared with TRBD2. The germline V gene has CDR1 LGHNA and CDR2 YNFKEQ. The CDR3 covers 17 residues. The ends lost 4 bases at V and 2 bases at J; junction bases unmatched: 9. In nucleotides, the CDR3 is TGTGCCAGCAGCCGGCAGATTAGCGGGGGGATCACAGATACGCAGTATTTT. Its translation is CASSRQISGGITDTQYF.

V is TRBV30 and J is TRBJ1-3; 7 bases are a match to TRBD1. V lost 0 bases and J lost 0; bases outside the gene matches: 2. The CDR3 extends over 15 amino acids. Germline loops: CDR1 GTSNPN, CDR2 SVGIG (reference sequence). In DNA, the CDR3 is TGTGCCTGGAGTGTATGGACAGGCTCTGGAAACACCATATATTTT. It encodes CAWSVWTGSGNTIYF.

The chain carries TRBV7-2 and TRBJ2-7; the match to TRBD2 covers 8 bases. CDR3 length equals 15 residues. The germline CDR1 and CDR2 sequences are SGHTA and FQGNSA. The junction had 9 bases not matched to a gene; V was cut back by 5 bases and J by 3 bases. Here the CDR3 DNA reads TGTGCCAGCAGCCCAGGGCGCGGGAGGCGCTACGAGCAGTACTTC. It yields the protein CASSPGRGRRYEQYF. The variable domain in full, with the rest retrieved from reference TRBV7-2 and TRBJ2-7, is GAGVSQSPSNKVTEKGKDVELRCDPISGHTALYWYRQSLGQGLEFLIYFQGNSAPDKSGLPSDRFSAERTGGSVSTLTIQRTQQEDSAVYLCASSPGRGRRYEQYFGPGTRLTVT.

The V call is TRBV9, the J call TRBJ1-4; 10 positions agree with TRBD1. V was pared by 3 bases and J by 8 bases, with 16 bases of the junction left unmatched. The CDR3 length is 18 residues. Germline V gene data show CDR1 as SGDLS and CDR2 as YYNGEE. The CDR3: CASSETLGQGIVKEKLFF. For the CDR3, the DNA is TGTGCCAGCAGCGAGACCTTGGGACAGGGGATCGTGAAAGAAAAACTGTTTTTT.

The chain links TRBV27 to TRBJ1-6; the D gene is possibly TRBD1 (6 bases). This CDR3 has 12 amino acids. Trimming stripped 5 bases from V and 17 bases from J, with 16 bases between. Germline V gives CDR1 MNHEY, CDR2 SMNVEV (reference sequence). CDR3 sequence: CASSPGVGQIHF. CDR3 nucleotides: TGTGCCAGCAGTCCCGGGGTGGGACAAATCCACTTT.

Turning to this clone: The sample carries other DNA sequences with the same CDR3. The chain carries TRBV3-1 (or the pseudogene TRBV3-2) and TRBJ2-5, with no clear D. Looked up from germline, CDR1 is LGHDT and CDR2 is YNNKEL (reference sequence). The CDR3 sequence is 11 residues long. V was pared by 2 bases and J by 4 bases, with 2 bases between. CDR3 sequence reads: CASSQRETQYF. DNA for the CDR3: TGTGCCAGCAGCCAACGAGAGACCCAGTACTTC.

V usage is TRBV5-5 and J usage is TRBJ2-3; TRBD2 agrees at 16 bases. The CDR3 loop spans 17 amino acids. Germline CDR1 and CDR2: SGHKS and YYEKEE (reference sequence). Unmatched junction bases numbered 9, after V lost 5 bases and J lost 6 bases. In DNA, the CDR3 is TGTGCCAGCAGTCTTGTAGGGACTAGCGGGGGGGCGGATACGCAGTATTTT. This translates into CASSLVGTSGGADTQYF.

This rearrangement joins TRBV5-5 to TRBJ1-4; TRBD1 aligns across 7 bases. V lost 3 bases, J lost 7 bases, and 9 bases stayed unmatched. Germline V lookup: CDR1 SGHKS, CDR2 YYEKEE (reference sequence). This CDR3 has 15 amino acids. The CDR3 region is CASSSPRQGVEKLFF. The CDR3 nucleotides read TGTGCCAGCAGCTCCCCCAGGCAGGGGGTTGAAAAACTGTTTTTT.

The chain joins TRBV18 to TRBJ2-1; 11 bases align to TRBD2. This CDR3 region has 14 residues. Looked up from germline, CDR1 is KGHSH and CDR2 is LQKENI. V shed 6 bases, J shed 7 bases, and the junction held 5 bases outside the gene matches. CDR3 amino acids: CASSQTSGSNEQFF. In DNA form, the CDR3 reads TGTGCCAGCTCTCAAACTAGCGGGAGTAATGAGCAGTTCTTC.

This chain joins TRBV10-3 and TRBJ2-1; TRBD2 matches at 14 bases. Trimming took 0 bases from V and 4 from J; bases not matched to a gene: 11. The CDR3 contains 20 residues. Germline CDR1 is ENHRY and CDR2 is SYGVKD. DNA for the CDR3: TGTGCCATCAGTGAGTCTGGGACTAGCGGGGGAATGGGCATGTACAATGAGCAGTTCTTC. It codes for CAISESGTSGGMGMYNEQFF.

This sequence joins TRBV29-1 and TRBJ2-1, with 10 bases fitting TRBD1. The CDR3 runs to 13 residues. With V trimmed by 8 bases and J by 3 bases, 4 bases remained unmatched. From germline, CDR1 is SQVTM and CDR2 ANQGSEA. The CDR3 sequence: CSTGQGGYNEQFF. The CDR3 coding sequence is TGCAGCACCGGACAGGGGGGCTACAATGAGCAGTTCTTC.

The rearrangement joins TRBV9 to TRBJ2-2; a possible D gene is TRBD2 (6 bases). Germline CDR1 SGDLS, CDR2 YYNGEE. The V gene lost 3 bases and the J gene lost 7 bases, with 16 bases spanning the gap. This CDR3 is 15 amino acids long. In nucleotides, the CDR3 is TGTGCCAGCAGCGACCCCTCTAGCGACGTCGGGGAGCTGTTTTTT. It yields the protein CASSDPSSDVGELFF.

The V and J genes are TRBV15 and TRBJ2-3; 15 nucleotides line up with TRBD2. This CDR3 has 20 residues. V shed 2 bases, J shed 3 bases, and the junction held 12 bases outside the gene matches. Germline V CDR1 and CDR2: LNHNV, YYDKDF (reference sequence). CDR3 nucleotide sequence: TGTGCCACCAGCAGACCCGCCGGACTAGCGGGGGGGCTTGATACAGATACGCAGTATTTT. Its protein is CATSRPAGLAGGLDTDTQYF.

The rearrangement joins TRBV18 to TRBJ2-2, with TRBD2 identical over 14 bases. The CDR3 consists of 16 residues. Germline-derived CDR1 and CDR2 are KGHSH and LQKENI. Unmatched junction bases numbered 7, after V lost 3 bases and J lost 10 bases. The CDR3 DNA is TGTGCCAGCTCACCCGGGACTAGCGGGGGCCCCTCGGAGCTGTTTTTT. Its protein is CASSPGTSGGPSELFF.